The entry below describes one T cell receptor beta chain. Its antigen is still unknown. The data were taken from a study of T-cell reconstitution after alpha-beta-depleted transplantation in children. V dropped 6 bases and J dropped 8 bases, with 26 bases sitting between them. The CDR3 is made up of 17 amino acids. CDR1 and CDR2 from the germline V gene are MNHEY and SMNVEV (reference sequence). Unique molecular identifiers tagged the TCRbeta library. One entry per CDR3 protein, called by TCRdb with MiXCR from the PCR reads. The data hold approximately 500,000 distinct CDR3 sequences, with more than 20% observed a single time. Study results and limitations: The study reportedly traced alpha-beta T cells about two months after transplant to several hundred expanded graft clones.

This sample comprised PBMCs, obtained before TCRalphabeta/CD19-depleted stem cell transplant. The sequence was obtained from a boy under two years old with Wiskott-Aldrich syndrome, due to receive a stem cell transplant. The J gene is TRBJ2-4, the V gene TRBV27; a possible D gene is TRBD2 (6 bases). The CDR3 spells CASRPLTRRVGNDIQYF. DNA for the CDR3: TGTGCCAGCAGGCCCTTGACTAGGAGGGTGGGGAATGACATTCAGTACTTC.